The 15 T cell receptor beta chains presented below share a single source sample, sequenced in a study of CD8+ T cells in alopecia areata. TCR sequencing used cDNA made by reverse transcription of extracted RNA. Produced via immunoSEQ multiplex PCR; TCRdb's table is partial and in-frame only. The sample consists of over 110,000 clones, around 51% of them appearing once. Sequences were derived from CD4+ T cells sorted from blood, sampled at week 0. These receptors were obtained from a human donor with alopecia areata.

The chain joins TRBV27 to TRBJ2-3; D possibly uses TRBD1 or TRBD2 (5 bases each). This CDR3 has 19 amino acids. Germline V gene data show CDR1 as MNHEY and CDR2 as SMNVEV (reference sequence). V was cut by 5 bases and J by 3 bases, with 27 bases left in between. CDR3 DNA: TGTGCCAGCAGTCCCCCCCGAGGGGAAGCTGGGAAATGGACAGATACGCAGTATTTT. Its translation: CASSPPRGEAGKWTDTQYF.

The chain joins TRBV6-5 to TRBJ1-2; 9 bases agree with TRBD1. CDR1 is MNHEY and CDR2 is SVGAGI in the germline V gene. The CDR3 has 13 amino acids. The V gene end was trimmed by 4 bases and the J gene end by 7 bases; junction bases not matched to a gene: 4. The CDR3 bases are TGTGCCAGCAGTTGGACAGGGGAGGTTGGCTACACCTTC. Translated: CASSWTGEVGYTF.

The gene calls are TRBV18 and TRBJ2-5; D is unresolved. Germline V CDR1 and CDR2: KGHSH, LQKENI. V lost 2 bases and J 2 bases, leaving 9 bases between the germline ends. The CDR3 runs 14 residues. The CDR3 bases are TGTGCCAGCTCACCAGTAACCTCTCAAGAGACCCAGTACTTC. The encoded protein is CASSPVTSQETQYF.

This clone was seen more than once but under ten times. The V gene is TRBV5-1, the J gene TRBJ2-1; D is unresolved. Trimming pared 0 bases from V and 8 bases from J, leaving 12 bases between. The CDR3 totals 14 residues. Per germline, CDR1 SGHRS and CDR2 YFSETQ. CDR3 amino acids: CASSLGDSFHEQFF. In nucleotides, the CDR3 is TGCGCCAGCAGCTTGGGAGACTCTTTCCATGAGCAGTTCTTC. Full variable domain (outside the CDR3, taken from reference TRBV5-1 and TRBJ2-1): KAGVTQTPRYLIKTRGQQVTLSCSPISGHRSVSWYQQTPGQGLQFLFEYFSETQRNKGNFPGRFSGRQFSNSRSEMNVSTLELGDSALYLCASSLGDSFHEQFFGPGTRLTVL.

This clone was seen more than once but under ten times. V is TRBV25-1 and J is TRBJ2-2, with 8 positions matching TRBD2. The CDR3 has 16 residues. The J segment lost 3 bases and the V segment lost 4 bases, leaving 7 bases of the junction unmatched. Germline assignment: CDR1 MGHDK and CDR2 SYGVNS. The CDR3 sequence: CASSVTTSAYTGELFF. The CDR3 nucleotides are TGTGCCAGCAGTGTCACGACTAGCGCCTACACCGGGGAGCTGTTTTTT.

This chain connects TRBV4-1 to TRBJ2-1; perhaps TRBD1 as D (5 bases). The V end was cut by 0 bases, the J end by 0 bases, with 15 bases between. The V gene's germline CDR1 is MGHRA and CDR2 YSYEKL. The CDR3 is made up of 18 amino acids. Here the CDR3 DNA reads TGCGCCAGCAGCCAAGAATGGCAGGGCATGAGCTCCTACAATGAGCAGTTCTTC. It yields the protein CASSQEWQGMSSYNEQFF.

This clone was seen a few times. The chain recombines TRBV4-1 with TRBJ2-1; D might be TRBD2 (5 bases). The V gene lost 3 bases and the J gene lost 2 bases, with 14 bases spanning the gap. The CDR3 spans 16 residues. The V gene's germline CDR1 is MGHRA and CDR2 YSYEKL. The CDR3 reads CASSQLDLLAYNEQFF. In DNA, the CDR3 is TGCGCCAGCAGCCAGTTGGACTTACTTGCCTACAATGAGCAGTTCTTC.

J is TRBJ1-1 and V is TRBV28; 9 nucleotides align to TRBD1. Trimming at V came to 6 bases and at J to 3 bases, leaving 11 bases not matched to a gene. The CDR3 extends over 16 amino acids. Germline V gene data show CDR1 as MDHEN and CDR2 as SYDVKM. This CDR3 reads CASRTGGKGIYTEAFF. The CDR3 DNA follows: TGTGCCAGCAGGACAGGGGGTAAAGGTATTTACACTGAAGCTTTCTTT.

The rearrangement joins TRBV2 to TRBJ1-1; D remains ambiguous. The germline V and J ends were trimmed by 6 bases and 1 base, with 9 bases remaining between them. CDR1 and CDR2 from the germline V gene are SNHLY and FYNNEI. This CDR3 contains 13 residues. The CDR3 bases are TGTGCCAGCAGGGCAGGACCGAACACTGAAGCTTTCTTT. Translating it yields CASRAGPNTEAFF.

V and J are TRBV4-1 and TRBJ2-3; 7 positions agree with TRBD2. The germline V gene encodes CDR1 MGHRA and CDR2 YSYEKL. Unmatched junction bases numbered 24, after V lost 0 bases and J lost 6 bases. This CDR3 contains 21 residues. This CDR3 reads CASSQDREKVEASGTRDTQYF. The CDR3 DNA reads as TGCGCCAGCAGCCAAGATCGGGAGAAAGTAGAGGCTAGCGGTACGCGTGATACGCAGTATTTT.

J is TRBJ2-1 and V is TRBV27; D is uncertain. Trimming shortened V by 6 bases and J by 7 bases, and 19 bases separated the two germline ends. Germline loops: CDR1 MNHEY, CDR2 SMNVEV (reference sequence). The CDR3 runs to 15 residues. The chain's CDR3 is CASSPGLWEGNEQFF. The CDR3 region has the DNA TGTGCCAGCAGCCCCGGGTTGTGGGAAGGAAATGAGCAGTTCTTC.

The chain links TRBV9 to TRBJ2-5; a weak D match, TRBD2 (7 bases). V lost 7 bases to trimming and J lost 4 bases, with 17 bases between them. Per the germline V gene, CDR1 is SGDLS and CDR2 is YYNGEE. The CDR3 runs 14 residues. CDR3 in DNA: TGTGCCAGCGGGACTACAGGGTCAGCAGAGACCCAGTACTTC. Translated, it gives CASGTTGSAETQYF. Together with reference TRBV9 and TRBJ2-5, the CDR3 gives the full variable domain: DSGVTQTPKHLITATGQRVTLRCSPRSGDLSVYWYQQSLDQGLQFLIQYYNGEERAKGNILERFSAQQFPDLHSELNLSSLELGDSALYFCASGTTGSAETQYFGPGTRLLVL.

This clone turned up a few times. The CDR3: CSAAPRGQNEQYF. The CDR3 DNA sequence: TGCAGCGCTGCCCCCCGGGGGCAGAACGAGCAGTACTTC. The gene calls are TRBV29-1 and TRBJ2-7; D may be TRBD1 or TRBD2 (6 bases each). The germline V and J ends were trimmed by 7 bases and 5 bases, with 18 bases remaining between them. The CDR3 sequence is 13 residues long. Germline V gene data show CDR1 as SQVTM and CDR2 as ANQGSEA.

The rearrangement links TRBV27 to TRBJ2-5, with D perhaps TRBD2 (7 bases). Per the germline V gene, CDR1 is MNHEY and CDR2 is SMNVEV (reference sequence). V shed 5 bases and J shed 5 bases, with 15 bases lying between them. This CDR3 region has 14 residues. Here the CDR3 DNA reads TGTGCCAGCAGTGTGACTAGGGGGGGGGAGACCCAGTACTTC. This codes for CASSVTRGGETQYF.

The V call is TRBV30, the J call TRBJ1-4; D unresolved. Trimming removed 5 bases from V and 10 bases from J, with 14 bases in between. This CDR3 is built from 12 residues. Germline CDR1 is GTSNPN and CDR2 is SVGIG (reference sequence). Written as DNA, the CDR3 is TGTGCCTGGGCTCCAGTCCGCGGAAAACTGTTTTTT. This gives the protein CAWAPVRGKLFF.